These T cell receptor beta chains were read from a single sample in a study of blood T cell repertoires in COVID-19. Data came from immunoSEQ multiplex PCR; TCRdb stores just in-frame clones and leaves some out. The table includes over 55,000 clones, about 90% detected once. Sequencing was performed on peripheral blood. The source of these receptors is a man aged 45 to 65 with active COVID-19. Each CDR3 is given with its conserved first and last residue. The order of the fields is V gene, J gene, D gene, CDR3 protein. The D gene is left open where the match is weak.

v_call: TRBV5-1
j_call: TRBJ1-4
d_call: .
cdr3_aa: CASSFNRVPQGELFF

v_call: TRBV29-1
j_call: TRBJ2-7
d_call: .
cdr3_aa: CSAYRENSYEQYF

v_call: TRBV5-1
j_call: TRBJ2-7
d_call: .
cdr3_aa: CASSSSGSPRAYEQYF

v_call: TRBV18
j_call: TRBJ2-7
d_call: .
cdr3_aa: CASSPTVGPIDEQYF

v_call: TRBV7-2
j_call: TRBJ2-5
d_call: TRBD2
cdr3_aa: CASSLGLASGQETQYF

v_call: TRBV5-6
j_call: TRBJ2-7
d_call: TRBD1
cdr3_aa: CASSLVDRDEQYF

v_call: TRBV4-1
j_call: TRBJ2-7
d_call: .
cdr3_aa: CASSREEGPPYEQYF

v_call: TRBV7-9
j_call: TRBJ2-7
d_call: .
cdr3_aa: CASSSEEGRAYEQYF

v_call: TRBV3-1/TRBV3-2
j_call: TRBJ2-2
d_call: .
cdr3_aa: CASSQDRGPYTGELFF

v_call: TRBV21-1
j_call: TRBJ2-7
d_call: .
cdr3_aa: CASSKCPSCSYEQYF

v_call: TRBV6-2/TRBV6-3
j_call: TRBJ1-1
d_call: TRBD1
cdr3_aa: CASSSGTENTEAFF

v_call: TRBV7-3
j_call: TRBJ2-1
d_call: TRBD2
cdr3_aa: CASSSLAGGYNEQFF

v_call: TRBV9
j_call: TRBJ2-3
d_call: TRBD2
cdr3_aa: CASSVGLTSGGVTDTQYF

v_call: TRBV9
j_call: TRBJ2-2
d_call: TRBD2
cdr3_aa: CASSVDVISGLAGSNTGELFF

v_call: TRBV30
j_call: TRBJ1-1
d_call: TRBD1
cdr3_aa: CAWSPGTGGRTEAFF

v_call: TRBV6-5
j_call: TRBJ2-5
d_call: TRBD2
cdr3_aa: CASSYDGGKPKTQYF

v_call: TRBV6-5
j_call: TRBJ2-3
d_call: .
cdr3_aa: CASMMVQSTDTQYF

v_call: TRBV9
j_call: TRBJ2-7
d_call: TRBD1
cdr3_aa: CASSSQTGRYEQYF

v_call: TRBV7-2
j_call: TRBJ1-5
d_call: .
cdr3_aa: CASSPNRVNQPQHF

v_call: TRBV7-2
j_call: TRBJ2-7
d_call: .
cdr3_aa: CASSLFWGGTYEQYF

v_call: TRBV7-8
j_call: TRBJ2-5
d_call: .
cdr3_aa: CASSSRVKETQYF

v_call: TRBV2
j_call: TRBJ2-1
d_call: .
cdr3_aa: CASSPGIFNEQFF